The entry below describes one TCR beta chain. As yet, its antigen is unknown. Separate from the approximately 670-subject first cohort, the approximately 120-subject validation cohort was the one that the donors belonged to. This record belongs to a study of cytomegalovirus exposure and HLA in healthy donors. Findings of the study overall: Among TCR beta chains, those listed as cytomegalovirus-associated numbered roughly 150.

Clones were read by immunoSEQ multiplex PCR, and TCRdb kept only the in-frame ones, dropping some. Among roughly 60,000 clones listed, 85% to 95% were seen once. V shed 4 bases and J 1 base; nucleotides not matched to a gene: 5. Germline CDR1 is MNHNY and CDR2 is SVGAGI (reference sequence). This CDR3 region has 16 residues. This clonotype originated in a young woman in good health and CMV-seropositive. Material: PBMCs. The rearrangement joins TRBV6-6 to TRBJ2-3, with 10 bases fitting TRBD2. The CDR3 nucleotides read TGTGCCAGCAGTTCCCAGACTAGCGGGCGCACAGATACGCAGTATTTT. This encodes CASSSQTSGRTDTQYF.